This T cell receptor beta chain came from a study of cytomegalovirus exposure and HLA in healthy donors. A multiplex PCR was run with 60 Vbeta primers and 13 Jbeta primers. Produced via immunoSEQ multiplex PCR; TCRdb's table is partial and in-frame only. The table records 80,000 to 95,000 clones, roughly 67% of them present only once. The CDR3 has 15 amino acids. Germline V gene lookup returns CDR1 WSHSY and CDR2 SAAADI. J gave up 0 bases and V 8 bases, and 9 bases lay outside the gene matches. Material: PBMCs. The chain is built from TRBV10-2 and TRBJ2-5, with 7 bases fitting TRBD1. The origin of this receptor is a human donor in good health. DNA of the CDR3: TGCGCCAGCCATCCGACAGGGTTGTACCAAGAGACCCAGTACTTC. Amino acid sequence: CASHPTGLYQETQYF.